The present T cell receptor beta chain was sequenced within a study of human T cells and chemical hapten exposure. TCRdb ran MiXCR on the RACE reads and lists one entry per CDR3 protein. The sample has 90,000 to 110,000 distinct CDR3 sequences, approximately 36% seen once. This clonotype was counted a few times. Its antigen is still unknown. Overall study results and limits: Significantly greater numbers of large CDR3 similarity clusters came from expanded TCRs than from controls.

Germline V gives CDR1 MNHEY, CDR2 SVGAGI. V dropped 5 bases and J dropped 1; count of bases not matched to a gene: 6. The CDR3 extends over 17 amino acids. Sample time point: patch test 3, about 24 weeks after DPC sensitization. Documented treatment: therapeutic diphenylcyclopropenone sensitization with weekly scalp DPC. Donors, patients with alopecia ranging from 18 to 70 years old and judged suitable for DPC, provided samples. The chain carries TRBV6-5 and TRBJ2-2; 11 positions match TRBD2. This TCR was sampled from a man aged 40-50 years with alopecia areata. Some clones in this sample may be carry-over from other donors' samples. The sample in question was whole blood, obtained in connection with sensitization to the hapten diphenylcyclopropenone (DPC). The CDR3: CASSRPGLAENTGELFF. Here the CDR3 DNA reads TGTGCCAGCAGTAGACCGGGACTAGCGGAGAACACCGGGGAGCTGTTTTTT.